Below are 6 T cell receptor beta chains sequenced from a single sample in a study of cytomegalovirus exposure and HLA in healthy donors. PCR amplification relied on 60 Vbeta primers (plus 13 Jbeta primers). Assay: immunoSEQ multiplex PCR; the TCRdb copy retains only in-frame clones and omits some. Of approximately 81,000 clones in the sample, approximately 84% were seen once. Sequenced material: PBMCs. The receptors here all came from a woman aged 45-65 years in good health and CMV-seronegative.

The rearrangement links TRBV15 to TRBJ1-4; D not resolved. The CDR3 loop spans 14 amino acids. With 4 bases removed from V and 4 bases from J, the gap between germline ends came to 10 bases. Germline values: CDR1 LNHNV, CDR2 YYDKDF (reference sequence). CDR3 bases: TGTGCCACCAGCACCCCACGGAGTAATGAAAAACTGTTTTTT. This sequence encodes CATSTPRSNEKLFF.

This chain joins TRBV20-1 and TRBJ1-2; no reliable D call. Per the germline V gene, CDR1 is DFQATT and CDR2 is SNEGSKA (reference sequence). This CDR3 spans 11 amino acids. V lost 4 bases, J lost 7 bases, and 10 bases lay in between. CDR3 in amino acids: CSAITASGYTF. The DNA of the CDR3 is TGCAGTGCTATAACAGCATCTGGCTACACCTTC.

The V and J genes are TRBV15 and TRBJ2-5, with D tentatively TRBD2 (6 bases). TRBJ2-7 matches the DNA end more closely, so the J call is doubtful. Germline CDR1 LNHNV, CDR2 YYDKDF (reference sequence). This CDR3 spans 17 amino acids. CDR3 residues: CATSRDLRRGPSYEQYF. For the CDR3, the DNA is TGTGCCACCAGCAGAGATCTTCGGCGGGGACCCTCCTACGAGCAGTACTTC.

The J gene is TRBJ2-2, the V gene TRBV5-3; D is perhaps TRBD2 (6 bases). TRBV5-3 counts as an open reading frame of uncertain function. V was shortened by 3 bases and J by 1 base, with 28 bases between the two germline ends. The CDR3 extends over 21 amino acids. This chain's CDR3 is CARSSGLPRTTSLLNTGELFF. Written as DNA, the CDR3 is TGTGCCAGAAGCTCAGGCCTGCCCAGGACTACCTCCCTTTTGAACACCGGGGAGCTGTTTTTT.

The chain is built from TRBV6-5 and TRBJ2-5; 12 nucleotides agree with TRBD2. The tail of the sequence fits TRBJ2-7 better, so the J call may be wrong. Germline V gives CDR1 MNHEY, CDR2 SVGAGI. The CDR3 totals 15 residues. The CDR3 DNA is TGTGCCAGCAGTTACCTAGCGGGAGGGCCCAACGAGCAGTACTTC. It translates to CASSYLAGGPNEQYF.

The chain joins TRBV4-1 to TRBJ2-1, with TRBD1 matching 9 bases. Trimming at V came to 4 bases and at J to 7 bases, leaving 5 bases not matched to a gene. There are 14 residues in the CDR3. Germline V lookup: CDR1 MGHRA, CDR2 YSYEKL. CDR3 DNA: TGCGCCAGCAGCCCCAGCGGGACAGGGAATGAGCAGTTCTTC. It codes for CASSPSGTGNEQFF.